This is a list of T cell receptor beta chains from one sample in a study of blood T cells in healthy people across ages. TCRdb re-analysed the 5' RACE reads in MiXCR, keeping a single row per CDR3 protein. The sample lists over a million distinct CDR3 sequences, about 40% seen once, with 7.9% in the top ten. The sample taken for sequencing was blood. These receptor sequences come from a woman aged 18-30 years in good health. The CDR3 runs from the conserved cysteine through the conserved F or W. The order of the fields is V gene, CDR3 protein.

>TRBV2
CASGVVAQPQHF
>TRBV12-3/TRBV12-4
CASRPLMSTEACF
>TRBV7-2
CASSLGVDTQYF
>TRBV3-1
CASSLTTSGEQYF
>TRBV20-1
CSAATGSTDTQYF
>TRBV7-6
CASSLDTGAEGYTF
>TRBV20-1
CSASLARGSGEQYF
>TRBV20-1
CSARGGGGANNEQFF
>TRBV6-6
CASSYAPSGPNEQFF
>TRBV7-2
CASSRTGQVNTEAFF
>TRBV27
CASSPLAGPGTGELFF
>TRBV6-5
CASSRAGPFVDEQFF
>TRBV9
CASSGLGTSHLTDTQYF
>TRBV7-9
CASSFLQGGSDTQYF
>TRBV5-8
CASRRGSGGIDTQYF
>TRBV5-5
CASSLDKLVYGYTF
>TRBV12-3/TRBV12-4
CASSLPTEPGYTF
>TRBV30
CAWRPQSSYGYTF
>TRBV7-2
CASSCGGRGYNEQFF
>TRBV15
CATSTESPRECETQYF
>TRBV12-3/TRBV12-4
CASSGTTNSPLHF
>TRBV28
CASSSPGDPPCEAFF
>TRBV10-3
CAIRRTENTGELFF
>TRBV5-1
CASSLEGQGNTEAFF
>TRBV27
CASSLDGSVAFF
>TRBV9
CASSGRESGWISYNEQFF
>TRBV7-9
CASNPRLAGPDTQYF
>TRBV28
CASSLGGTQGVWDGYTF
>TRBV5-1
CASSLRSTGELNYGYTF
>TRBV7-9
CASSLVLETQYF
>TRBV28
CASGSGPTYEQYF
>TRBV4-1
CANRPGTGTYEQYF
>TRBV6-6
CASTPGQGNGQYF
>TRBV10-3
CAISPGTVSNQPQHF
>TRBV4-1
CASSQADRRTTDTQYF
>TRBV6-5
CASSIAELYNEQFF
>TRBV20-1
CSASTSGNEQFF
>TRBV12-3/TRBV12-4
CASSLVGLVKNIQYF
>TRBV7-9
CASSPPGLAGVSYNEQFF
>TRBV3-1
CASSQGAVFGGYTF